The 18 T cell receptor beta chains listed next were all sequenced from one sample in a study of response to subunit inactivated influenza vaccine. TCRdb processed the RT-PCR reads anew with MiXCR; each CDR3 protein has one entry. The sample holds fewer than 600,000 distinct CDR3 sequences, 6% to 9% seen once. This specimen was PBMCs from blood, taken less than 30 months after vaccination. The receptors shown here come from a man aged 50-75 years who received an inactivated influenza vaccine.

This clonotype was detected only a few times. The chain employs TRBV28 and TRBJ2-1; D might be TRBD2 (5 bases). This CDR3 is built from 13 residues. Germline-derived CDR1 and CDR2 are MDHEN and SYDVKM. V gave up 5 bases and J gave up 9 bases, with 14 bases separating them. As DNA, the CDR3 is TGTGCCAGCAGTCAGCCGACACGGGGTGAGCAGTTCTTC. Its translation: CASSQPTRGEQFF.

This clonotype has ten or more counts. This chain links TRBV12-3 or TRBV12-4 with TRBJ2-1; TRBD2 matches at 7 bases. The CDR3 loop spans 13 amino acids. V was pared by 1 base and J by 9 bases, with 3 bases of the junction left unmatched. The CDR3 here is CASSLGGGSEQFF. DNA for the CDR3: TGTGCCAGCAGTTTAGGGGGAGGGAGTGAGCAGTTCTTC.

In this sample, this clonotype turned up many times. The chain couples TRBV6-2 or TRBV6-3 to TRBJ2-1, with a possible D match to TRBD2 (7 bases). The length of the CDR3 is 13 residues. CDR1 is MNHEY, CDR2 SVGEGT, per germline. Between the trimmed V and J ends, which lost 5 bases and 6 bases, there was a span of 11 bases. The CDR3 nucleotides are TGTGCCAGCAGTAGGGGGGGCGGCAATGAGCAGTTCTTC. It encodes CASSRGGGNEQFF.

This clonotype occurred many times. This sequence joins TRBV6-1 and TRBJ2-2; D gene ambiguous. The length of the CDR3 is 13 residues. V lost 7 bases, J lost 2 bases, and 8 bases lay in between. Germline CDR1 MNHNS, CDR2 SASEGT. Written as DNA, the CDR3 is TGTGCCAGCATGCCACCTAACACCGGGGAGCTGTTTTTT. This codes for CASMPPNTGELFF.

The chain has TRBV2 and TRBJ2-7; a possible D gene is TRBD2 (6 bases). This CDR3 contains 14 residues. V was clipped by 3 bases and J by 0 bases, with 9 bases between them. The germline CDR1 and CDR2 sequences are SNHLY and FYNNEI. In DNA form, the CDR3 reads TGTGCCAGCAGTGAGGAGACTAGCTCCTACGAGCAGTACTTC. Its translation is CASSEETSSYEQYF.

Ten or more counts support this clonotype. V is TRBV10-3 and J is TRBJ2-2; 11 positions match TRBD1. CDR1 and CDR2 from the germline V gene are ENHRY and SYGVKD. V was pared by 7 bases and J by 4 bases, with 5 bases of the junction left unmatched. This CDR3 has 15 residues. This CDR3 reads CAITGQGAGTGELFF. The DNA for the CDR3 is TGTGCCATCACCGGACAGGGGGCTGGCACCGGGGAGCTGTTTTTT.

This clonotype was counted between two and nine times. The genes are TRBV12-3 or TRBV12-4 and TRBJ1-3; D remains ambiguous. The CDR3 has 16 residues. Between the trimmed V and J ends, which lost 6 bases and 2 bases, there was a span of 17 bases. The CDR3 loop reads CASRPLYHTAGNTIYF. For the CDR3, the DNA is TGTGCCAGCAGGCCTCTCTACCATACCGCTGGAAACACCATATATTTT.

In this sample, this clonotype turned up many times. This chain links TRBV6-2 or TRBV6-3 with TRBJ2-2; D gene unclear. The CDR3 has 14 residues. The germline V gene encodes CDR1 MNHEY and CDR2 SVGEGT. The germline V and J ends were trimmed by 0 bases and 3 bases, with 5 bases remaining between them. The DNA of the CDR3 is TGTGCCAGCAGTTACTCGATAGACACCGGGGAGCTGTTTTTT. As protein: CASSYSIDTGELFF.

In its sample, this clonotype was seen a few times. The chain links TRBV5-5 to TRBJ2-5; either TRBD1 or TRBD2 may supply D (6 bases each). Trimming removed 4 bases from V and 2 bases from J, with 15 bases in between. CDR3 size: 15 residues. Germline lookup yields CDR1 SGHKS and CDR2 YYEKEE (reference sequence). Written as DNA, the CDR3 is TGTGCCAGCAGCCCCCACGGGGGCCGTCAAGAGACCCAGTACTTC. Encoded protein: CASSPHGGRQETQYF.

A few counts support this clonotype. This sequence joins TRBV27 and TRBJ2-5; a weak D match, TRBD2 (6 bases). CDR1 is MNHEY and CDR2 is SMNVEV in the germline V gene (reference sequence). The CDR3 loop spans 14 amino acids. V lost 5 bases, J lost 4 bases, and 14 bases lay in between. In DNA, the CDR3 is TGTGCCAGCAGTCGGGGCGGGATTGGAGAGACCCAGTACTTC. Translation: CASSRGGIGETQYF.

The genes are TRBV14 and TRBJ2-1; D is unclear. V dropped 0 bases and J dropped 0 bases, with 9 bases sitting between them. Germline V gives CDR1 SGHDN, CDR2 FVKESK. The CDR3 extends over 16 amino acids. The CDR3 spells CASSQETLHSYNEQFF. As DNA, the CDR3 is TGTGCCAGCAGCCAAGAGACTTTACACTCCTACAATGAGCAGTTCTTC.

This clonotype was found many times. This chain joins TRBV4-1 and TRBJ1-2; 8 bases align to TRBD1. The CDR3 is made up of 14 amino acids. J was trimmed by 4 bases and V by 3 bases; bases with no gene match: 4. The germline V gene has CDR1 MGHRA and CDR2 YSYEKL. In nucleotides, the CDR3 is TGCGCCAGCAGCCACCACGACAGGGGCTATGGCTACACCTTC. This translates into CASSHHDRGYGYTF.

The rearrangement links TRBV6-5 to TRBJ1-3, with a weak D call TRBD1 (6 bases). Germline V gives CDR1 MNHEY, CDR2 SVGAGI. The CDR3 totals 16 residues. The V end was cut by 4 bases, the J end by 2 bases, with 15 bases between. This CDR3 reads CASSWGLTGTGNTIYF. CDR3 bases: TGTGCCAGCAGTTGGGGGCTGACAGGAACTGGAAACACCATATATTTT.

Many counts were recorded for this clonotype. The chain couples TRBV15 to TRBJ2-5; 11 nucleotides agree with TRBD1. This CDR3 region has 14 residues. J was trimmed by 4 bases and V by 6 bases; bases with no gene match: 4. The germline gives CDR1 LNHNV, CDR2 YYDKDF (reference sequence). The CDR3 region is CATSTGQGAETQYF. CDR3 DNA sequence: TGTGCCACCAGTACTGGACAGGGGGCAGAGACCCAGTACTTC.

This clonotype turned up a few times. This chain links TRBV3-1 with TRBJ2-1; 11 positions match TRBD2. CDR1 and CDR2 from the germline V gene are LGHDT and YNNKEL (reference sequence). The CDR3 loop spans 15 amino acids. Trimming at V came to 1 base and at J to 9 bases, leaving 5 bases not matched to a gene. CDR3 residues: CASSQVAGGPAEQFF. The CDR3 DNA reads TGTGCCAGCAGCCAAGTAGCGGGAGGGCCGGCTGAGCAGTTCTTC.

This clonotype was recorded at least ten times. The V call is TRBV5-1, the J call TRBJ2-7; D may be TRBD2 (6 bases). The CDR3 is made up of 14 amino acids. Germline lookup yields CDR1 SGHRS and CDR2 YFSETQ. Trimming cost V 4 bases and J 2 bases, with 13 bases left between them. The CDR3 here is CASSPQTSTYEQYF. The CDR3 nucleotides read TGCGCCAGCAGCCCGCAGACTAGTACCTACGAGCAGTACTTC. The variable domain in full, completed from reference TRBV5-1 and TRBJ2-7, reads KAGVTQTPRYLIKTRGQQVTLSCSPISGHRSVSWYQQTPGQGLQFLFEYFSETQRNKGNFPGRFSGRQFSNSRSEMNVSTLELGDSALYLCASSPQTSTYEQYFGPGTRLTVT.

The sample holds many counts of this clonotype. CDR3 residues: CASSLRQDYGYTF. The CDR3 DNA is TGTGCCAGCAGTTTAAGACAGGACTATGGCTACACCTTC. The chain employs TRBV28 and TRBJ1-2, with a tentative D call TRBD1 (6 bases). The CDR3 loop spans 13 amino acids. Germline lookup yields CDR1 MDHEN and CDR2 SYDVKM. V lost 2 bases to trimming and J lost 3 bases, with 7 bases between them.

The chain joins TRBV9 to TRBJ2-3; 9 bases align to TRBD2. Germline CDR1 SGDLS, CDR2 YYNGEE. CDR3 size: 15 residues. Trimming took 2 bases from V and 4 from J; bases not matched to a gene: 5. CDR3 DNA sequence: TGTGCCAGCAGCGTTAGCGGGAGTTACCCAGATACGCAGTATTTT. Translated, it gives CASSVSGSYPDTQYF.